These 30 T cell receptor beta chains share one sample of origin, sequenced in a study of blood T cell repertoires in COVID-19 (dated by TCRdb to 2018 to 2020). The library was prepared using the immunoSEQ multiplex PCR assay. Entries here come from immuneACCESS through TCRdb and include only in-frame sequences with V and J called. Some clones fail to appear in such tables; in the studies checked, an unresolved V gene covers under half of the shortfall, and the cause of the remainder is unknown. Here the sample has approximately 77,000 clones; 75% to 85% occur a single time. 8.5% to 10% of the sample rests with the top ten. The sequencing sample was made of peripheral blood. The receptors were gathered from a man between 45 and 60 years old with COVID-19, enrolled during active disease.

The V call is TRBV25-1, the J call TRBJ2-7; D not certain. Germline V gene sequence: CDR1 MGHDK, CDR2 SYGVNS. The CDR3 runs 15 residues. Deletions cut 3 bases from V and 1 base from J, with 13 bases between. The chain's CDR3 is CASSEAGVESYEQYF. DNA of the CDR3: TGTGCCAGCAGTGAGGCAGGTGTAGAATCCTACGAGCAGTACTTC.

The rearrangement joins TRBV5-1 to TRBJ2-2, with TRBD2 matching over 7 bases. The CDR3 covers 14 residues. CDR1 SGHRS and CDR2 YFSETQ come from the germline V gene. V shed 4 bases, J shed 6 bases, and the junction held 6 bases outside the gene matches. The CDR3 DNA reads TGCGCCAGCAGCCAAACTAGCGTTCCCGGGGAGCTGTTTTTT. Its protein is CASSQTSVPGELFF.

The chain has TRBV30 and TRBJ1-5; TRBD1 might be the D (6 bases). This CDR3 contains 13 residues. Between the trimmed V and J ends, which lost 5 bases and 6 bases, there was a span of 14 bases. Germline V gene lookup returns CDR1 GTSNPN and CDR2 SVGIG (reference sequence). The CDR3 loop is CAWGNRESQPQHF. In DNA, the CDR3 is TGTGCCTGGGGAAACAGGGAGAGTCAGCCCCAGCATTTT.

This CDR3 is CASSLISQGKETQYF. Written as DNA, the CDR3 is TGTGCCAGCAGCCTTATTTCGCAGGGCAAGGAGACCCAGTACTTC. The chain links TRBV27 to TRBJ2-5; D might be TRBD1 (5 bases). Trimming shortened V by 6 bases and J by 5 bases, and 19 bases separated the two germline ends. Germline-derived CDR1 and CDR2 are MNHEY and SMNVEV (reference sequence). The CDR3 is 15 residues long.

This clone was seen only once. V gene TRBV5-1 combines with J gene TRBJ1-5, with D tentatively TRBD1 (6 bases). Germline V CDR1 and CDR2: SGHRS, YFSETQ. There are 17 residues in the CDR3. Trimming pared 4 bases from V and 4 bases from J, leaving 21 bases between. The CDR3 DNA is TGCGCCAGCAGCCCGGGGACATTCGCCAATACGAATCAGCCCCAGCATTTT. Translated, it gives CASSPGTFANTNQPQHF.

The genes are TRBV18 and TRBJ2-2, with 7 nucleotides matching TRBD1. Germline V gives CDR1 KGHSH, CDR2 LQKENI. V lost 3 bases to trimming and J lost 7 bases; unmatched junction nucleotides: 5. The CDR3 sequence is 14 residues long. This CDR3 is CASSPGTAIGELFF. In DNA, the CDR3 is TGTGCCAGCTCACCCGGGACAGCTATCGGGGAGCTGTTTTTT.

The rearrangement joins TRBV28 to TRBJ2-2, with TRBD2 matching over 15 bases. CDR3 length: 18 residues. V shed 6 bases and J 7 bases; nucleotides not matched to a gene: 12. From germline, CDR1 is MDHEN and CDR2 SYDVKM. CDR3 nucleotides: TGTGCCAGCAGCTCGCCCGGGACTAGCGGGAGGATGGGCGGGGAGCTGTTTTTT. Protein product: CASSSPGTSGRMGGELFF.

This clone was counted between two and nine times. The chain is built from TRBV3-1 (or the pseudogene TRBV3-2) and TRBJ1-1; TRBD1 aligns across 8 bases. The junction had 8 bases not matched to a gene; V was cut back by 4 bases and J by 1 base. Germline V gene sequence: CDR1 LGHDT, CDR2 YNNKEL (reference sequence). This CDR3 region has 16 residues. Written as DNA, the CDR3 is TGTGCCAGCAGCCCACCGACAGGGGCCTCGAACACTGAAGCTTTCTTT. It codes for CASSPPTGASNTEAFF.

V gene TRBV12-3 or TRBV12-4 combines with J gene TRBJ1-2, with 9 bases aligning to TRBD1. The junction had 2 bases not matched to a gene; V was cut back by 5 bases and J by 4 bases. CDR3 length: 13 amino acids. CDR3 sequence: CASSTGGFYGYTF. The CDR3, as DNA: TGTGCCAGCAGTACAGGGGGCTTCTATGGCTACACCTTC.

The chain's CDR3 is CASSLDNTYGYTF. CDR3 bases: TGTGCCAGCAGTCTCGACAATACATATGGCTACACCTTC. This chain connects TRBV6-6 to TRBJ1-2; D is unclear. Trimming took 5 bases from V and 5 from J, leaving 12 bases between them. The CDR3 extends over 13 amino acids. Germline-derived CDR1 and CDR2 are MNHNY and SVGAGI (reference sequence).

This rearrangement joins TRBV28 to TRBJ1-1, with 11 bases that match TRBD1. Germline-derived CDR1 and CDR2 are MDHEN and SYDVKM. J lost 5 bases, V lost 5 bases, and 13 bases had no gene match. The length of the CDR3 is 17 residues. In nucleotides, the CDR3 is TGTGCCAGCAGTCCTGCCGGGACAGGGGGGCTATATACTGAAGCTTTCTTT. It encodes CASSPAGTGGLYTEAFF.

J is TRBJ1-3 and V is TRBV7-6; D is possibly TRBD1 (5 bases). V lost 8 bases and J 1 base, leaving 12 bases between the germline ends. The germline V gene encodes CDR1 SGHVS and CDR2 FNYEAQ. The CDR3 loop spans 14 amino acids. The CDR3 coding sequence is TGTGCCAGCTCCCGGGGGGGGTCTGGAAACACCATATATTTT. Protein product: CASSRGGSGNTIYF.

This clone was counted between two and nine times. V gene TRBV6-1 combines with J gene TRBJ2-7; 8 nucleotides align to TRBD2. This CDR3 region has 15 residues. The germline V gene has CDR1 MNHNS and CDR2 SASEGT. Trimming removed 0 bases from V and 2 bases from J; junction bases left unmatched: 3. The CDR3 DNA reads TGTGCCAGCAGTGAAGCTAGCGGGGAACCCTACGAGCAGTACTTC. The encoded protein is CASSEASGEPYEQYF.

The chain links TRBV5-1 to TRBJ1-2, with D uncertain. Trimming took off 7 bases at V and 5 bases at J, with 6 bases between the two ends. The germline gives CDR1 SGHRS, CDR2 YFSETQ. The CDR3 totals 10 residues. The CDR3, as DNA: TGCGCCAGCCGAGGATATGGCTACACCTTC. It specifies CASRGYGYTF.

The V call is TRBV7-2, the J call TRBJ2-1; 8 bases are a match to TRBD2. Germline CDR1 SGHTA, CDR2 FQGNSA. The V gene end was trimmed by 5 bases and the J gene end by 2 bases; junction bases not matched to a gene: 11. The CDR3 consists of 17 residues. The DNA of the CDR3 is TGTGCCAGCAGCCCCCCCCCGGGAGCGGGAGCCTACAATGAGCAGTTCTTC. Amino acids: CASSPPPGAGAYNEQFF. Combining the CDR3 with reference TRBV7-2 and TRBJ2-1 gives the whole variable domain GAGVSQSPSNKVTEKGKDVELRCDPISGHTALYWYRQSLGQGLEFLIYFQGNSAPDKSGLPSDRFSAERTGGSVSTLTIQRTQQEDSAVYLCASSPPPGAGAYNEQFFGPGTRLTVL.

This clone was counted between two and nine times. The sample holds other DNA sequences that translate to the same CDR3. DNA for the CDR3: TGCAGCGTTAGGGACAGCTCCTACGAGCAGTACTTC. Translation: CSVRDSSYEQYF. This sequence joins TRBV29-1 and TRBJ2-7; 7 bases are a match to TRBD1. The V and J ends lost 5 bases and 0 bases, in that order; junction bases with no gene match: 1. Per germline, CDR1 SQVTM and CDR2 ANQGSEA. CDR3 length: 12 amino acids.

The rearrangement uses TRBV12-3 or TRBV12-4 and TRBJ1-4; D uncertain. Trimming cost V 8 bases and J 7 bases, with 14 bases left between them. The length of the CDR3 is 13 residues. CDR3 sequence: CASQSWGGEKLFF. CDR3 in DNA: TGTGCCAGCCAAAGCTGGGGAGGTGAAAAACTGTTTTTT.

This chain connects TRBV27 to TRBJ2-2; 10 bases are shared with TRBD1. The CDR3 length is 16 residues. Germline loops: CDR1 MNHEY, CDR2 SMNVEV (reference sequence). After removal of 5 bases from V and 7 bases from J, the junction contained 10 bases not matched to a gene. CDR3 sequence: CASSPLGTGVSGELFF. The CDR3 nucleotides read TGTGCCAGCAGTCCCCTTGGGACAGGGGTCAGCGGGGAGCTGTTTTTT.

The V call is TRBV6-4, the J call TRBJ1-6, with D tentatively TRBD1 (5 bases). The CDR3 is 15 amino acids. Per germline, CDR1 MRHNA and CDR2 SNTAGT. Trimming removed 0 bases at V and 6 bases at J, with 9 bases between. CDR3 nucleotides: TGTGCCAGCAGTGACTCGAGGCAGGGTAATTCACCCCTCCACTTT. Translated, it gives CASSDSRQGNSPLHF.

V and J are TRBV4-3 and TRBJ2-4; the D is unclear. V was clipped by 3 bases and J by 5 bases, with 8 bases between them. The CDR3 runs to 13 residues. CDR1 and CDR2 from the germline V gene are LGHNA and YSLEER. This CDR3 reads CASSHERQNIQYF. As DNA, the CDR3 is TGCGCCAGCAGCCACGAGCGTCAAAACATTCAGTACTTC.

V gene TRBV5-4 combines with J gene TRBJ2-1; D uncertain. This CDR3 contains 13 residues. Deletions cut 4 bases from V and 5 bases from J, with 10 bases between. CDR1 and CDR2 from the germline V gene are SGHNT and YYREEE (reference sequence). The CDR3 bases are TGTGCCAGCAGCACTCCTTCGAACAATGAGCAGTTCTTC. Translation gives CASSTPSNNEQFF.

This chain connects TRBV6-6 to TRBJ2-7, with D possibly being TRBD2 (6 bases). V dropped 5 bases and J dropped 4 bases, with 30 bases sitting between them. Germline CDR1 and CDR2: MNHNY and SVGAGI (reference sequence). The CDR3 consists of 19 residues. The CDR3 DNA reads as TGTGCCAGCAGTCCGAGCCGGGGCGCCGTTACGGGAGCTGGTTACGAGCAGTACTTC. Its protein product is CASSPSRGAVTGAGYEQYF.

This clone was seen many times. The rearrangement uses TRBV6-4 and TRBJ2-2, with TRBD1 as a possible D gene (5 bases). Germline V gene sequence: CDR1 MRHNA, CDR2 SNTAGT. There are 13 residues in the CDR3. Trimming cost V 0 bases and J 6 bases, with 5 bases left between them. The CDR3 DNA is TGTGCCAGCAGTGACTCAGGGGCCGGGGAGCTGTTTTTT. Protein: CASSDSGAGELFF.

The chain combines TRBV4-3 with TRBJ1-6; 8 nucleotides match TRBD1. V was pared by 0 bases and J by 9 bases, with 10 bases of the junction left unmatched. There are 17 residues in the CDR3. Germline CDR1 LGHNA, CDR2 YSLEER. CDR3 residues: CASSQDDRGYSPSPLHF. CDR3 sequence (DNA): TGCGCCAGCAGCCAAGATGACAGGGGTTATAGTCCTTCACCCCTCCACTTT.

This chain links TRBV4-1 with TRBJ2-1; perhaps TRBD2 as D (5 bases). The germline V and J ends were trimmed by 1 base and 4 bases, with 20 bases remaining between them. The CDR3 length is 18 residues. Germline V gives CDR1 MGHRA, CDR2 YSYEKL. The CDR3: CASSQVAGRAKQYNEQFF. CDR3 DNA: TGCGCCAGCAGCCAAGTAGCCGGGCGGGCTAAACAATACAATGAGCAGTTCTTC.

Only a few counts were recorded for this clone. The rearrangement uses TRBV3-1 (or the pseudogene TRBV3-2) and TRBJ1-4; TRBD1 is a possible D gene (5 bases). The CDR3 covers 14 residues. CDR1 is LGHDT, CDR2 YNNKEL, per germline (reference sequence). The V and J ends lost 3 bases and 3 bases respectively, with 8 bases between them. As DNA, the CDR3 is TGTGCCAGCAGCCAGAGGACATCTAATGAAAAACTGTTTTTT. Amino acid sequence: CASSQRTSNEKLFF.

A few counts support this clone. V and J are TRBV5-4 and TRBJ2-1, with 7 bases fitting TRBD2. This CDR3 has 17 amino acids. V shed 4 bases, J shed 2 bases, and the junction held 12 bases outside the gene matches. Germline values: CDR1 SGHNT, CDR2 YYREEE (reference sequence). The CDR3 DNA follows: TGTGCCAGCAGCCCCTCGGGCGGGAGTCTCGCCTACAATGAGCAGTTCTTC. Encoded protein: CASSPSGGSLAYNEQFF.

The chain is built from TRBV11-2 and TRBJ2-1, with 8 bases fitting TRBD2. The CDR3 is 15 amino acids. Per germline, CDR1 SGHAT and CDR2 FQNNGV. V lost 5 bases, J lost 9 bases, and 12 bases stayed unmatched. The CDR3: CASSGSGRRHGEQFF. CDR3 sequence (DNA): TGTGCCAGCAGCGGCAGCGGGAGAAGGCATGGTGAGCAGTTCTTC.

CDR3 coding DNA: TGTGCCAGCAGTGAAGAGGGGCAGACTGAAGCTTTCTTT. This encodes CASSEEGQTEAFF. The genes are TRBV2 and TRBJ1-1; tentative D call: TRBD1 (5 bases). CDR3 length: 13 residues. V lost 1 base, J lost 5 bases, and 8 bases lay in between. Germline lookup yields CDR1 SNHLY and CDR2 FYNNEI.

This CDR3 is CSVAVGGLIDTQYF. CDR3 nucleotides: TGCAGCGTTGCGGTGGGAGGTTTGATAGATACGCAGTATTTT. The rearrangement joins TRBV29-1 to TRBJ2-3, with a weak D call TRBD2 (6 bases). The germline V gene encodes CDR1 SQVTM and CDR2 ANQGSEA. Trimming pared 4 bases from V and 5 bases from J, leaving 16 bases between. CDR3 length equals 14 residues.